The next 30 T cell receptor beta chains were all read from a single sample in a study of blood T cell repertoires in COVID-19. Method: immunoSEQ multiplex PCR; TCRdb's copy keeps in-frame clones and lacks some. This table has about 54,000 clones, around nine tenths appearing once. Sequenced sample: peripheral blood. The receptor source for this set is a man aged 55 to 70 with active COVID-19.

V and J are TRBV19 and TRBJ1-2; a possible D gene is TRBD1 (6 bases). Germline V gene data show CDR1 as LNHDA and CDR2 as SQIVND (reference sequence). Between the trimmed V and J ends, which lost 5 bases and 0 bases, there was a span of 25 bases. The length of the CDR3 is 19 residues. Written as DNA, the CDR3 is TGTGCCAGTAGTTACTCCCTTTCGCCTGACAGGACCACTAACTATGGCTACACCTTC. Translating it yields CASSYSLSPDRTTNYGYTF.

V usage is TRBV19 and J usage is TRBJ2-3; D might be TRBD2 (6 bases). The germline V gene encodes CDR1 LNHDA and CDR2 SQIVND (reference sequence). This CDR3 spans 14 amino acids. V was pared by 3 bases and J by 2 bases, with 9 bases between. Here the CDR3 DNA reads TGTGCCAGTAGTATCGCGGGGCCCACAGATACGCAGTATTTT. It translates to CASSIAGPTDTQYF.

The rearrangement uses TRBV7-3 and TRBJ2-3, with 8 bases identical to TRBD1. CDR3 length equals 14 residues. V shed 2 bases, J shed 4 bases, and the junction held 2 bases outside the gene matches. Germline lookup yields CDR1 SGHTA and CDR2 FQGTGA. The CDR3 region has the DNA TGTGCCAGCAGCTTACAGGGGGCGTCAGATACGCAGTATTTT. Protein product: CASSLQGASDTQYF.

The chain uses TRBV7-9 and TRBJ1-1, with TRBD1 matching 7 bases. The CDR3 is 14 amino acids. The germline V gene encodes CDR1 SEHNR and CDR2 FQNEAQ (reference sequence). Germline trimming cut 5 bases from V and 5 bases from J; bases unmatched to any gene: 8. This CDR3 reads CASSPVRGLTEAFF. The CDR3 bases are TGTGCCAGCAGCCCTGTGAGGGGGCTTACTGAAGCTTTCTTT.

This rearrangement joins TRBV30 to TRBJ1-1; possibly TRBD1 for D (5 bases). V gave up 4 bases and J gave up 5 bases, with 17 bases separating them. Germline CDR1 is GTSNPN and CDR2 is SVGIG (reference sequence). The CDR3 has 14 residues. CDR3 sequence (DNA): TGTGCCTGGAATTCTCGGGGGGTGAGGACTGAAGCTTTCTTT. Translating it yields CAWNSRGVRTEAFF.

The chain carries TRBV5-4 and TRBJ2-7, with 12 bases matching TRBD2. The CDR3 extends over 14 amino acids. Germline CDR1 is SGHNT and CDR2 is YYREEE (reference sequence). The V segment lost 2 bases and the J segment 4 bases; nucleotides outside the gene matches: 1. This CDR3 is CASSFGTSGYEQYF. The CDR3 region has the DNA TGTGCCAGCAGCTTTGGGACTAGCGGGTACGAGCAGTACTTC.

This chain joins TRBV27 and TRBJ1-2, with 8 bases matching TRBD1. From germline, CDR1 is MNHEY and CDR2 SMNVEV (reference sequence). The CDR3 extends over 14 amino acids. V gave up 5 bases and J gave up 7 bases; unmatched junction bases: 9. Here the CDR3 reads CASSPLDRVGGYTF. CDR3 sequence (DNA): TGTGCCAGCAGTCCCCTGGACAGGGTAGGTGGCTACACCTTC.

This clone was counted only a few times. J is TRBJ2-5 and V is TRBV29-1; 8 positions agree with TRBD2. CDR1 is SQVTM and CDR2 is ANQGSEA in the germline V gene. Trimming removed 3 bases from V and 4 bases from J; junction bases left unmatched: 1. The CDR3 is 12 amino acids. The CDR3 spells CSVERGVETQYF. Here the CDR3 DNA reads TGCAGCGTTGAGCGGGGGGTAGAGACCCAGTACTTC.

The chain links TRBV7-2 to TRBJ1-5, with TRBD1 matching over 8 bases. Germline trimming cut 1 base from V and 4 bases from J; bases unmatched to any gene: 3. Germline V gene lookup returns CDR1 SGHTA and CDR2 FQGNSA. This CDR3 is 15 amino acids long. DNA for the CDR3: TGTGCCAGCAGCTTAGAACAGGGGGGGAATCAGCCCCAGCATTTT. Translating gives CASSLEQGGNQPQHF.

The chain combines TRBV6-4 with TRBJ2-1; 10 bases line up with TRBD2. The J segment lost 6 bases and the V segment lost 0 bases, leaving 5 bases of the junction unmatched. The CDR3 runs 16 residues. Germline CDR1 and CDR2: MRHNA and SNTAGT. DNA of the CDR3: TGTGCCAGCAGTGACTCAGGAGCGGGAGGGCCCAATGAGCAGTTCTTC. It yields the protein CASSDSGAGGPNEQFF.

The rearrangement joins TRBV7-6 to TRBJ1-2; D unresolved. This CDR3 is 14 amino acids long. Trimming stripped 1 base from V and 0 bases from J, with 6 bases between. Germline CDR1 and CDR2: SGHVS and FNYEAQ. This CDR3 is CASSLDTANYGYTF. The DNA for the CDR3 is TGTGCCAGCAGCTTAGACACAGCTAACTATGGCTACACCTTC.

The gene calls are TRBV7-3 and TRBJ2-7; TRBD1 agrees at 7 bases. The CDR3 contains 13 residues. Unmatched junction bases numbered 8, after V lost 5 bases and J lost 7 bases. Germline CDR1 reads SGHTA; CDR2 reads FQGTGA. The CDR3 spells CASSRDRAWEQYF. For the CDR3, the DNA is TGTGCCAGCAGCCGAGACAGGGCGTGGGAGCAGTACTTC.

The CDR3 coding sequence is TGCGCCAGCAGCCACCGACTAGCGGGAGTAGCAGATACGCAGTATTTT. It yields the protein CASSHRLAGVADTQYF. The chain employs TRBV4-1 and TRBJ2-3, with 12 bases aligning to TRBD2. Germline assignment: CDR1 MGHRA and CDR2 YSYEKL. The CDR3 is 16 residues long. V lost 3 bases, J lost 4 bases, and 5 bases stayed unmatched.

The CDR3 loop is CASSSWGLDYGYTF. Here the CDR3 DNA reads TGCGCCAGCAGCTCCTGGGGACTTGACTATGGCTACACCTTC. This sequence joins TRBV5-1 and TRBJ1-2, with D perhaps matching TRBD1 (5 bases). Germline V CDR1 and CDR2: SGHRS, YFSETQ. The CDR3 has 14 residues. Trimming took off 3 bases at V and 3 bases at J, with 12 bases between the two ends.

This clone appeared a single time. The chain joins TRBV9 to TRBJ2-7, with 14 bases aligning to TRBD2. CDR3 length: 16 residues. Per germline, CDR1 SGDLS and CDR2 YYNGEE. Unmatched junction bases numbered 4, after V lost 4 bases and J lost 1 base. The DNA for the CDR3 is TGTGCCAGCAGCTTGGGACTAGCGGGAGAGTCCTACGAGCAGTACTTC. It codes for CASSLGLAGESYEQYF.

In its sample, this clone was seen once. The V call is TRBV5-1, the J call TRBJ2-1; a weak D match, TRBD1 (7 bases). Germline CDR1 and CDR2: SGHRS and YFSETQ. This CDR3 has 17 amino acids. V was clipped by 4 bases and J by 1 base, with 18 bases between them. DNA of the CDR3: TGCGCCAGCAGCCGGGACAGCGGGCGTCCGTCCTACAATGAGCAGTTCTTC. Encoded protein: CASSRDSGRPSYNEQFF.

CDR3 sequence reads: CASSFPGQGGNQPQHF. In nucleotides, the CDR3 is TGTGCCAGCAGCTTCCCGGGACAGGGGGGGAATCAGCCCCAGCATTTT. The gene calls are TRBV7-8 and TRBJ1-5, with 11 nucleotides matching TRBD1. This CDR3 contains 16 residues. CDR1 is SGHVS and CDR2 is FQNEAQ in the germline V gene. The J segment lost 4 bases and the V segment lost 3 bases, leaving 5 bases of the junction unmatched. Combining the CDR3 with reference TRBV7-8 and TRBJ1-5 gives the whole variable domain GAGVSQSPRYKVAKRGQDVALRCDPISGHVSLFWYQQALGQGPEFLTYFQNEAQLDKSGLPSDRFFAERPEGSVSTLKIQRTQQEDSAVYLCASSFPGQGGNQPQHFGDGTRLSIL.

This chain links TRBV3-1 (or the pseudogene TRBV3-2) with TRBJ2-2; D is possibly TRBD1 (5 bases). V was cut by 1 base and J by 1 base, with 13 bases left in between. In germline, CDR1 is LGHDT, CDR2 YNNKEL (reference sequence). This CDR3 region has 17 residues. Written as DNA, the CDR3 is TGTGCCAGCAGCCAAGTAGGCCAGGGAAGGAACACCGGGGAGCTGTTTTTT. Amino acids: CASSQVGQGRNTGELFF.

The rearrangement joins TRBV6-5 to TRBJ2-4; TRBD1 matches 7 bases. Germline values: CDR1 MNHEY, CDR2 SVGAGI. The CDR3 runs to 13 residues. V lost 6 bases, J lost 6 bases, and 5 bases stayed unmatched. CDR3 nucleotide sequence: TGTGCCAGCAGCACCAGGGGGAGAAACATTCAGTACTTC. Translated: CASSTRGRNIQYF.

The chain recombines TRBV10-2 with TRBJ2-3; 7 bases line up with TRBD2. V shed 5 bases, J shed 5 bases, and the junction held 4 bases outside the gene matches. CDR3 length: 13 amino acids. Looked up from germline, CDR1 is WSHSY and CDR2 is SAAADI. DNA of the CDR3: TGCGCCAGCAGTCTGGGCGGGAGAGATACGCAGTATTTT. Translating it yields CASSLGGRDTQYF.

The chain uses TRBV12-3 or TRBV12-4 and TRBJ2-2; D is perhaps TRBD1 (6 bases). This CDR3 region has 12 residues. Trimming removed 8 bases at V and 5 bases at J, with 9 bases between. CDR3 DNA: TGTGCCAGCCAAACAGGGACCGGGGAGCTGTTTTTT. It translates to CASQTGTGELFF.

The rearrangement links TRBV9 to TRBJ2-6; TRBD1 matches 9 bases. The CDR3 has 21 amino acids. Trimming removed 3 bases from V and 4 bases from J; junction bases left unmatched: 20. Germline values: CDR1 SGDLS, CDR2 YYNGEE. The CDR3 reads CASSEHPLDRGVLRGANVLTF. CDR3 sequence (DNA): TGTGCCAGCAGCGAGCACCCACTGGACAGGGGTGTACTCCGCGGGGCCAACGTCCTGACTTTC.

The CDR3 loop is CASSRGTSGSSDTQYF. Written as DNA, the CDR3 is TGCGCCAGCAGCCGGGGGACTAGCGGGAGTTCGGATACGCAGTATTTT. The chain recombines TRBV4-1 with TRBJ2-3; TRBD2 matches at 14 bases. The CDR3 contains 16 residues. V shed 4 bases and J 6 bases; nucleotides not matched to a gene: 6. The germline gives CDR1 MGHRA, CDR2 YSYEKL.

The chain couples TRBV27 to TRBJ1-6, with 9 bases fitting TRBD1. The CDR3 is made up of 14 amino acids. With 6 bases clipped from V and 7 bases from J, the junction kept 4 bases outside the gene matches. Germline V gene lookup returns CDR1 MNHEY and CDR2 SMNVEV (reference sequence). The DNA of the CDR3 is TGTGCCAGCAGGTGGACAGGGGACAATTCACCCCTCCACTTT. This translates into CASRWTGDNSPLHF.

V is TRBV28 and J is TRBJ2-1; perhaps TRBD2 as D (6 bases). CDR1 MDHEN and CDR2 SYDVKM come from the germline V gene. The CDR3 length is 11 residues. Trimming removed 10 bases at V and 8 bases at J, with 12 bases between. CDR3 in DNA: TGTGCCACCCGGGACTTTTATGAGCAGTTCTTC. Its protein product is CATRDFYEQFF.

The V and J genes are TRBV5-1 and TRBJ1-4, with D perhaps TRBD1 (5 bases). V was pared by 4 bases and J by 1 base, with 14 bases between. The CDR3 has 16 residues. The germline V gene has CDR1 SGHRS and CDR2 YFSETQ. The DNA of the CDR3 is TGCGCCAGCAGCCCCTGGGGGAGGGGAACTAATGAAAAACTGTTTTTT. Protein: CASSPWGRGTNEKLFF.

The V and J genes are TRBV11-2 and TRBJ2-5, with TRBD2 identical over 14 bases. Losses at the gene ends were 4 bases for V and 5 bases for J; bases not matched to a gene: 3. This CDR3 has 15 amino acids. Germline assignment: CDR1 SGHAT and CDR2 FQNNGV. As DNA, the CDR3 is TGTGCCAGCAGCTCTCGGACTAGCGGGAGGGAGACCCAGTACTTC. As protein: CASSSRTSGRETQYF.

The CDR3 DNA sequence: TGTGCCAGCAGCTTCGGAGCGGGAGGTCGGGAGACCCAGTACTTC. Its protein is CASSFGAGGRETQYF. The genes are TRBV7-9 and TRBJ2-5; 9 positions match TRBD2. Germline trimming cut 3 bases from V and 5 bases from J; bases unmatched to any gene: 7. Germline lookup yields CDR1 SEHNR and CDR2 FQNEAQ (reference sequence). The CDR3 extends over 15 amino acids.

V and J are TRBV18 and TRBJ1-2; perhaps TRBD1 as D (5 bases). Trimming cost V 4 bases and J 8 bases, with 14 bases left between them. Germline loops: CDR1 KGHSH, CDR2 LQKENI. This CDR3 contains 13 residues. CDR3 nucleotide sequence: TGTGCCAGCTCACGAACCGGAGGGGACGGCTACACCTTC. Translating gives CASSRTGGDGYTF. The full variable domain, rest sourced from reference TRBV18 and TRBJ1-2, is NAGVMQNPRHLVRRRGQEARLRCSPMKGHSHVYWYRQLPEEGLKFMVYLQKENIIDESGMPKERFSAEFPKEGPSILRIQQVVRGDSAAYFCASSRTGGDGYTFGSGTRLTVV.

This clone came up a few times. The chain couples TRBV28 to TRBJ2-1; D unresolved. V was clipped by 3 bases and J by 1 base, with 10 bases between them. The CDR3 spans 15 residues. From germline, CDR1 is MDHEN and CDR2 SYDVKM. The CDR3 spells CASSLYPQSYNEQFF. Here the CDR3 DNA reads TGTGCCAGCAGTTTGTACCCACAGTCCTACAATGAGCAGTTCTTC.